The 14 T cell receptor beta chains given below trace back to one sample, sequenced in a study of blood T cell repertoires in COVID-19 (TCRdb year 2020). The library was obtained by the immunoSEQ multiplex PCR assay. TCRdb stores this immuneACCESS table with in-frame sequences only. Part of the clones is absent; in the studies checked, under half of the shortfall reflects unresolved V genes, and no reason is known for the rest. The sample profile shows hundreds of thousands of clones; around 89% of them were found once. The top ten clones comprise 3.5% to 4% of the sample. Sequencing used peripheral blood. The source is a woman between 50 and 59 years old with active or convalescent COVID-19.

J is TRBJ1-2 and V is TRBV28; 11 positions agree with TRBD1. The V segment lost 6 bases and the J segment 5 bases; nucleotides outside the gene matches: 11. The V gene's germline CDR1 is MDHEN and CDR2 SYDVKM. The CDR3 runs 16 residues. DNA of the CDR3: TGTGCCAGCAGCCCAAAAGGACAGGGGGCTGGGTATGGCTACACCTTC. It encodes CASSPKGQGAGYGYTF.

V gene TRBV5-1 combines with J gene TRBJ1-4; 12 bases are a match to TRBD1. The CDR3 sequence is 17 residues long. Germline V gene data show CDR1 as SGHRS and CDR2 as YFSETQ. V trimming: 4 bases; J trimming: 2 bases; junction bases outside the gene matches: 6. The CDR3 loop reads CASSPGQGALTNEKLFF. CDR3 DNA sequence: TGCGCCAGCAGCCCGGGACAGGGGGCGCTTACTAATGAAAAACTGTTTTTT.

The V call is TRBV29-1, the J call TRBJ1-3; D gene unclear. The CDR3 is made up of 12 amino acids. Germline CDR1 and CDR2: SQVTM and ANQGSEA. V was shortened by 4 bases and J by 0 bases, with 4 bases between the two germline ends. The CDR3 bases are TGCAGCGTTGCCCTCTCTGGAAACACCATATATTTT. This codes for CSVALSGNTIYF.

This clone was counted a single time. This chain connects TRBV4-3 to TRBJ1-6, with no clear D. The CDR3 length is 15 residues. Deletions cut 0 bases from V and 5 bases from J, with 8 bases between. Germline values: CDR1 LGHNA, CDR2 YSLEER. CDR3 in amino acids: CASSQDRTDNSPLHF. The CDR3 bases are TGCGCCAGCAGCCAAGATAGAACGGATAATTCACCCCTCCACTTT.

This chain joins TRBV10-3 and TRBJ2-5, with 8 bases aligning to TRBD2. The germline CDR1 and CDR2 sequences are ENHRY and SYGVKD. Losses at the gene ends were 6 bases for V and 5 bases for J; bases not matched to a gene: 14. The CDR3 extends over 16 amino acids. Written as DNA, the CDR3 is TGTGCCATCAGCGAAACACGGGGGGGCGTTGGGGAGACCCAGTACTTC. Amino acids: CAISETRGGVGETQYF.

The chain combines TRBV6-2 or TRBV6-3 with TRBJ2-7; D is uncertain. Germline V gene lookup returns CDR1 MNHEY and CDR2 SVGEGT. V dropped 6 bases and J dropped 0 bases, with 6 bases sitting between them. The CDR3 is made up of 12 amino acids. CDR3 in amino acids: CASSHGSYEQYF. The CDR3 bases are TGTGCCAGCAGCCACGGCTCCTACGAGCAGTACTTC.

This clone has just one count. The same CDR3 also results from other DNA sequences found in this sample. The rearrangement joins TRBV6-1 to TRBJ1-2; D is uncertain. Germline V lookup: CDR1 MNHNS, CDR2 SASEGT. V was pared by 1 base and J by 4 bases, with 7 bases between. This CDR3 has 13 residues. The CDR3 bases are TGTGCCAGCAGTGAAGGTCAGTCCTATGGCTACACCTTC. Its translation is CASSEGQSYGYTF.

Here the CDR3 DNA reads TGTGCCAGCAGCAAAGGACAGGCATACGAGCAGTACTTC. Amino acid sequence: CASSKGQAYEQYF. The chain has TRBV21-1 and TRBJ2-7; the table's D call of TRBD1 was not tested on the DNA. TRBV21-1 is flagged as a pseudogene. The CDR3 extends over 13 amino acids.

This clone was seen only once. The chain has TRBV15 and TRBJ2-7, with 9 positions matching TRBD2. The CDR3 runs to 21 residues. V lost 5 bases, J lost 3 bases, and 26 bases stayed unmatched. Germline assignment: CDR1 LNHNV and CDR2 YYDKDF (reference sequence). The CDR3 loop is CATSAPDGTSQIPHTLYEQYF. The CDR3 DNA sequence: TGTGCCACCAGCGCGCCGGACGGGACTAGCCAAATTCCCCATACCCTCTACGAGCAGTACTTC.

J is TRBJ2-7 and V is TRBV3-1 (or the pseudogene TRBV3-2), with 8 bases identical to TRBD1. Germline trimming cut 2 bases from V and 6 bases from J; bases unmatched to any gene: 6. The CDR3 totals 14 residues. In germline, CDR1 is LGHDT, CDR2 YNNKEL (reference sequence). The CDR3 DNA is TGTGCCAGCAGCCAATATGGACAGGGCAGCGAGCAGTACTTC. Protein product: CASSQYGQGSEQYF.

This chain connects TRBV5-1 to TRBJ1-6; D possibly corresponds to TRBD1 (5 bases). The CDR3 length is 15 residues. CDR1 is SGHRS and CDR2 is YFSETQ in the germline V gene. V lost 4 bases and J lost 7, with 15 bases in between. DNA for the CDR3: TGCGCCAGCAGCCCATCCGGGACTGAGAATTCACCCCTCCACTTT. Residues: CASSPSGTENSPLHF.

This clone was counted a single time. The rearrangement links TRBV5-1 to TRBJ1-3; no clear D gene. The ends were cut back, 0 bases at V and 0 bases at J, with 10 bases in the middle. Germline V gives CDR1 SGHRS, CDR2 YFSETQ. The length of the CDR3 is 16 residues. The CDR3 region is CASSLAQSSSGNTIYF. The CDR3, as DNA: TGCGCCAGCAGCTTGGCACAGTCAAGCTCTGGAAACACCATATATTTT.

CDR3 coding DNA: TGCAGCGCCGAGGGAGGATACACCGGGGAGCTGTTTTTT. Its translation: CSAEGGYTGELFF. The chain has TRBV29-1 and TRBJ2-2; D may be TRBD2 (6 bases). CDR1 and CDR2 (germline): SQVTM, ANQGSEA. This CDR3 is 13 amino acids long. The V end lost 7 bases, the J end lost 3 bases, and 12 bases lay between the germline ends.

This clone was observed a single time. This chain joins TRBV7-3 and TRBJ2-1, with TRBD2 identical over 7 bases. This CDR3 spans 15 amino acids. J lost 3 bases, V lost 2 bases, and 4 bases had no gene match. Germline lookup yields CDR1 SGHTA and CDR2 FQGTGA. This CDR3 reads CASSLSSGNYNEQFF. CDR3 sequence (DNA): TGTGCCAGCAGCTTATCTAGCGGAAACTACAATGAGCAGTTCTTC.